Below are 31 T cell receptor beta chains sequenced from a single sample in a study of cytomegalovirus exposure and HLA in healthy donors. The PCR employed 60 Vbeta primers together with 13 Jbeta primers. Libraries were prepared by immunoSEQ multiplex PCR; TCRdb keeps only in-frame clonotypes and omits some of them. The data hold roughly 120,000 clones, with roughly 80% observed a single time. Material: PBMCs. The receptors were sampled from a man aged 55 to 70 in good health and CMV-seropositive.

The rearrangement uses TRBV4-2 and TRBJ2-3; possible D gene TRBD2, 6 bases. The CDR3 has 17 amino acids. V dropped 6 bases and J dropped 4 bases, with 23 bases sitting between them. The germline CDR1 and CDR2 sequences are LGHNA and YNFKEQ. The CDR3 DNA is TGTGCCAGCAGGATGAGGGTTAGCGGAGGGGCAGCAGATACGCAGTATTTT. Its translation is CASRMRVSGGAADTQYF.

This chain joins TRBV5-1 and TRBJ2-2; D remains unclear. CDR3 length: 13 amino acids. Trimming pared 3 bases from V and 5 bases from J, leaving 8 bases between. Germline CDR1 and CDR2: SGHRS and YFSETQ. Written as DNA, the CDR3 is TGCGCCAGCAGCTCGCGGAGTACCGGGGAGCTGTTTTTT. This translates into CASSSRSTGELFF. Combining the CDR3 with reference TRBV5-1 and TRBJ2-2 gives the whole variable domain KAGVTQTPRYLIKTRGQQVTLSCSPISGHRSVSWYQQTPGQGLQFLFEYFSETQRNKGNFPGRFSGRQFSNSRSEMNVSTLELGDSALYLCASSSRSTGELFFGEGSRLTVL.

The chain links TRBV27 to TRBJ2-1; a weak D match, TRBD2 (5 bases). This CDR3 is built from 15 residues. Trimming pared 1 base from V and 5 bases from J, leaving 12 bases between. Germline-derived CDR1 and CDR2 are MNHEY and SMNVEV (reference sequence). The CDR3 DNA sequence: TGTGCCAGCAGTTTATTTAGCGACGGGGACAATGAGCAGTTCTTC. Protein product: CASSLFSDGDNEQFF.

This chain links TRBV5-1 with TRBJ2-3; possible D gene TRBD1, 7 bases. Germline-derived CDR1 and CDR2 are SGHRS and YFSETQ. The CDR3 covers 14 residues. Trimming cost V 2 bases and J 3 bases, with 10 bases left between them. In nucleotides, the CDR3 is TGCGCCAGCAGCTTCAGGGGGGATACAGATACGCAGTATTTT. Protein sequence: CASSFRGDTDTQYF.

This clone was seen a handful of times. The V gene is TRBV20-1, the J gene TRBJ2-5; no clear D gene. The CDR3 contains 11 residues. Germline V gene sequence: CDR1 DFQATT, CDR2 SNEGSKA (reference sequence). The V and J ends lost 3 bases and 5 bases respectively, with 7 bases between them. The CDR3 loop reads CSASLGETQYF. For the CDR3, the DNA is TGCAGTGCTAGTCTCGGGGAGACCCAGTACTTC.

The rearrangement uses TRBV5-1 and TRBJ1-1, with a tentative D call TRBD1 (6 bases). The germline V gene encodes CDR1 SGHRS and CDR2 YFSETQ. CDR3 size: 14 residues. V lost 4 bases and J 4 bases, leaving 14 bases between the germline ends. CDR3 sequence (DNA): TGCGCCAGCAGCACACAGGGTTACAGCACTGAAGCTTTCTTT. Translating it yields CASSTQGYSTEAFF. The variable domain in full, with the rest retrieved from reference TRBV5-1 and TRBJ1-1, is KAGVTQTPRYLIKTRGQQVTLSCSPISGHRSVSWYQQTPGQGLQFLFEYFSETQRNKGNFPGRFSGRQFSNSRSEMNVSTLELGDSALYLCASSTQGYSTEAFFGQGTRLTVV.

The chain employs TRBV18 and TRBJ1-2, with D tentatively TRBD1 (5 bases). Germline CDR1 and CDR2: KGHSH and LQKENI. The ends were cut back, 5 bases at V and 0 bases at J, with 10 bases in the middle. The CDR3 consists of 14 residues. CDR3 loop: CASSLGGPNYGYTF. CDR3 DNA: TGTGCCAGCTCATTGGGGGGACCTAACTATGGCTACACCTTC.

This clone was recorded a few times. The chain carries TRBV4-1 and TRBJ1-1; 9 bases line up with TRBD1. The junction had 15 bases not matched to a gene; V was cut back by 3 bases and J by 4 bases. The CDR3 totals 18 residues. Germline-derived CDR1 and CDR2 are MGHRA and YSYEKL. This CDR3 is CASSHSLGQGPGGTEAFF. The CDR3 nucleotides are TGCGCCAGCAGCCATAGTTTGGGACAGGGCCCAGGAGGCACTGAAGCTTTCTTT.

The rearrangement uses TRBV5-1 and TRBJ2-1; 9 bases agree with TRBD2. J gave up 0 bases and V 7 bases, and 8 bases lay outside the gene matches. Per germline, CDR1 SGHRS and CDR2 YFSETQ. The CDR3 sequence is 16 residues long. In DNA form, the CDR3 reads TGCGCCAGCTCCTCGGGGACTAGCTCCTCCTACAATGAGCAGTTCTTC. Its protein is CASSSGTSSSYNEQFF.

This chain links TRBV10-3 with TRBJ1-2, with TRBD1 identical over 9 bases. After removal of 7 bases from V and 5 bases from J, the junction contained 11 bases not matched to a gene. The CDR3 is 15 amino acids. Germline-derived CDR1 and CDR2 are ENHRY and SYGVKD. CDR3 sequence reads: CAINKADRGDYGYTF. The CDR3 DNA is TGTGCCATCAATAAGGCGGACAGGGGAGATTATGGCTACACCTTC.

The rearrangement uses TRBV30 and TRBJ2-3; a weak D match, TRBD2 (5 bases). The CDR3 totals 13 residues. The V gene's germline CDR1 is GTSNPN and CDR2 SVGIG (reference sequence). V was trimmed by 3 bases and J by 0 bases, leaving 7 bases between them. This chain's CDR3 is CAWSPGSTDTQYF. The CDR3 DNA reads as TGTGCCTGGAGCCCGGGGAGCACAGATACGCAGTATTTT.

CDR3 sequence (DNA): TGTGCCAGCAACCTCGGGGGGAGCGACGAGCAGTACTTC. Translation gives CASNLGGSDEQYF. J is TRBJ2-7 and V is TRBV9; TRBD2 matches at 7 bases. V gave up 6 bases and J gave up 5 bases; unmatched junction bases: 8. CDR1 and CDR2 from the germline V gene are SGDLS and YYNGEE. This CDR3 is 13 amino acids long.

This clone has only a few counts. For the CDR3, the DNA is TGTGCCAGCAGCGAGATGGACAGAGATAATGAAAAACTGTTTTTT. This encodes CASSEMDRDNEKLFF. The chain couples TRBV9 to TRBJ1-4; D might be TRBD1 (6 bases). CDR3 length: 15 residues. In germline, CDR1 is SGDLS, CDR2 YYNGEE. V was cut by 3 bases and J by 4 bases, with 13 bases left in between.

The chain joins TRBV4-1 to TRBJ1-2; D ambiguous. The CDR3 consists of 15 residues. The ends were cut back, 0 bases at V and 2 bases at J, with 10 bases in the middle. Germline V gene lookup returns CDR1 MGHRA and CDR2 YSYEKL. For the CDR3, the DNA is TGCGCCAGCAGCCAAGATGACCCGGGGAACTATGGCTACACCTTC. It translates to CASSQDDPGNYGYTF.

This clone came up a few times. CDR3 in amino acids: CASATRRAGSYEQYF. The CDR3 DNA sequence: TGTGCCAGCGCCACTCGGAGAGCTGGCTCCTACGAGCAGTACTTC. The chain employs TRBV27 and TRBJ2-7; no firm D call. Germline CDR1 and CDR2: MNHEY and SMNVEV (reference sequence). CDR3 length equals 15 residues. Trimming left V 8 bases short and J 0 bases short, with 17 bases between.

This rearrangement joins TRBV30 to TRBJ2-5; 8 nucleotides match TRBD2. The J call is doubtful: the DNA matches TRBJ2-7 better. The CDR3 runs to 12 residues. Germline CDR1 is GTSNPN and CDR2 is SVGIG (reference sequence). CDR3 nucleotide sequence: TGTGCCTGGACGGGGGGGCAGTACGAGCAGTACTTC. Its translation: CAWTGGQYEQYF.

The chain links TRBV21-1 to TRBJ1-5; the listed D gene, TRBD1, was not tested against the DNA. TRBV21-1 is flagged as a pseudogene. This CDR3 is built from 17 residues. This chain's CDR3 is CARSSPDRDRPLWPQHF. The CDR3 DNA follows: TGTGCCAGATCCTCCCCAGACCGGGACAGACCACTATGGCCCCAGCATTTT.

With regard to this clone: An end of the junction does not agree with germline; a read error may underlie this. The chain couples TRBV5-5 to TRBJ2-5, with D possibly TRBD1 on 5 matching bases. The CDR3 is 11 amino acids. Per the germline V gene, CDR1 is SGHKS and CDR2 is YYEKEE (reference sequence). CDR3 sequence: CASTLGQTQYF. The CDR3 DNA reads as TGTGCCAGCACCTTGGGGCAGACCCAGTACTTC.

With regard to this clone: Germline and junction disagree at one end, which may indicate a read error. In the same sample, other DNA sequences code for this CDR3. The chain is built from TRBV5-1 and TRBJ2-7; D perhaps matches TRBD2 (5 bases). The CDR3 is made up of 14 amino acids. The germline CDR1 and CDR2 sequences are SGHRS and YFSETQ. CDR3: CASSLDSRGYEQYF. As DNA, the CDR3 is TGCGCCAGCAGCTTGGATTCCCGGGGTTACGAACAGTACTTC.

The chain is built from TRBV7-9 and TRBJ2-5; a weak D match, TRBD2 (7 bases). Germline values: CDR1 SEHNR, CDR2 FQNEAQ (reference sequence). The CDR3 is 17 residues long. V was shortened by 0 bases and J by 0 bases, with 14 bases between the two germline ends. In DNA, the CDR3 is TGTGCCAGCAGCTTAGCCTTCGGGGGGCGAAACCAAGAGACCCAGTACTTC. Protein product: CASSLAFGGRNQETQYF.

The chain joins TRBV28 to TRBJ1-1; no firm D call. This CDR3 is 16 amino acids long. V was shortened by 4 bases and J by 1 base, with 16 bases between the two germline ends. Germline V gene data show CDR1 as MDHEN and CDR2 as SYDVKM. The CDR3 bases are TGTGCCAGCAGTTGGTATGTGCGGGGTACGAACACTGAAGCTTTCTTT. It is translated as CASSWYVRGTNTEAFF.

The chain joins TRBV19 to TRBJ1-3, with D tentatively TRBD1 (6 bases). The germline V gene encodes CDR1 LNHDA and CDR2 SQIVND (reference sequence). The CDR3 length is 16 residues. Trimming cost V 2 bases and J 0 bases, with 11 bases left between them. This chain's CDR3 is CASSIWDTRSGNTIYF. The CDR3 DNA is TGTGCCAGTAGTATATGGGACACACGCTCTGGAAACACCATATATTTT.

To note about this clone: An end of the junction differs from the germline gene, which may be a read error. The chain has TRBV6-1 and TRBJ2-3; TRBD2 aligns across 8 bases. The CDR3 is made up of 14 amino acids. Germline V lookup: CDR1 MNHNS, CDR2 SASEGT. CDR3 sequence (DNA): TGTGCCACCAGTGCGGGGGGAGCCACAGATACGCAGTATTTT. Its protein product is CATSAGGATDTQYF.

The CDR3 nucleotides are TGTGCCAGCAGCGCGGGCGTCATAAATCAGCCCCAGCATTTT. It yields the protein CASSAGVINQPQHF. This rearrangement joins TRBV5-6 to TRBJ1-5; D is unclear. Germline V CDR1 and CDR2: SGHDT, YYEEEE. This CDR3 has 14 amino acids. V was trimmed by 4 bases and J by 4 bases, leaving 12 bases between them.

The CDR3 region has the DNA TGTGCCAGCAGCTTAGGCCACTTCATGAACACTGAAGCTTTCTTT. Translation: CASSLGHFMNTEAFF. The rearrangement links TRBV7-9 to TRBJ1-1; no clear D gene. The CDR3 sequence is 15 residues long. Germline CDR1 reads SEHNR; CDR2 reads FQNEAQ (reference sequence). Trimming left V 1 base short and J 0 bases short, with 9 bases between.

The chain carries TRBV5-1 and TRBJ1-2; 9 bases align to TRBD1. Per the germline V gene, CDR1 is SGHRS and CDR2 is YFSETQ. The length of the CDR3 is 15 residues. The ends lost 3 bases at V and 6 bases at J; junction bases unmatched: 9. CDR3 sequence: CASSWAGQGVDGYTF. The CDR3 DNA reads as TGCGCCAGCAGCTGGGCGGGACAGGGCGTCGATGGCTACACCTTC.

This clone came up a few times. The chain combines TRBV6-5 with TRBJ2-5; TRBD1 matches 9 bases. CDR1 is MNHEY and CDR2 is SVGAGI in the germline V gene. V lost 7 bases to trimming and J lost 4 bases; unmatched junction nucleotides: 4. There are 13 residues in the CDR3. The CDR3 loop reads CASTRTGVETQYF. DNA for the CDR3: TGTGCCAGCACAAGGACAGGGGTAGAGACCCAGTACTTC.

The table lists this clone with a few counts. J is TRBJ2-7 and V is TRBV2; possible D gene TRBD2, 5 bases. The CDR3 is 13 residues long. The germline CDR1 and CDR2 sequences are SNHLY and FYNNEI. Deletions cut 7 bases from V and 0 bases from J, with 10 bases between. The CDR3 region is CASISGNSYEQYF. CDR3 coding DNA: TGTGCCAGCATTTCCGGGAACTCCTACGAGCAGTACTTC.

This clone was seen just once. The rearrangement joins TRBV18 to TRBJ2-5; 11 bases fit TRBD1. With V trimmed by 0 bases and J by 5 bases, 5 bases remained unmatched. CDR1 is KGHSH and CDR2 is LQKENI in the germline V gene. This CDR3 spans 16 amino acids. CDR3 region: CASSPPGTGGTETQYF. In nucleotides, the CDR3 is TGTGCCAGCTCACCACCCGGGACAGGGGGGACTGAGACCCAGTACTTC.

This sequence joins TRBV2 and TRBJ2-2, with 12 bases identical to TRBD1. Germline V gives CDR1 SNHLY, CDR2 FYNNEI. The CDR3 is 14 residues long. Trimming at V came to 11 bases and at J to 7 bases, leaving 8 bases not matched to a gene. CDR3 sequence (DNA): TGTGCCGCCCCGGGACAGGGGGCAGGCGGGGAGCTGTTTTTT. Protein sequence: CAAPGQGAGGELFF. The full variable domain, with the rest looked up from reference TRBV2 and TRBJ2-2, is EPEVTQTPSHQVTQMGQEVILRCVPISNHLYFYWYRQILGQKVEFLVSFYNNEISEKSEIFDDQFSVERPDGSNFTLKIRSTKLEDSAMYFCAAPGQGAGGELFFGEGSRLTVL.

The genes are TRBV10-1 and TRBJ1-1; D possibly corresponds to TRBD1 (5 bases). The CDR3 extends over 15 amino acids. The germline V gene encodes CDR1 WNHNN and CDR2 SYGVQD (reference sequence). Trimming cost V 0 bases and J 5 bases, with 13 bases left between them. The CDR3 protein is CASSESRGSGTEAFF. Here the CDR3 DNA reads TGCGCCAGCAGTGAGTCTCGGGGGAGTGGGACTGAAGCTTTCTTT.